This T cell receptor beta chain was sequenced in a study of technical replicates of blood from a few donors. TCRdb keeps only in-frame clones here, not all; method: immunoSEQ multiplex PCR. The sample shows over 80,000 clones, 95% to 96% of them seen only once. This clone appeared a single time. CDR3 length equals 15 residues. V lost 0 bases and J lost 4, with 13 bases in between. The V call is TRBV23-1, the J call TRBJ2-7, with D possibly TRBD1 on 5 matching bases. TRBV23-1 qualifies as an ORF whose function is uncertain. This sequence originates from a human donor in good health. Material: T cells isolated from PBMCs. The CDR3 is CASSQSIRQTYEQYF. CDR3 coding DNA: TGCGCCAGCAGTCAATCGATAAGACAGACTTACGAGCAGTACTTC.